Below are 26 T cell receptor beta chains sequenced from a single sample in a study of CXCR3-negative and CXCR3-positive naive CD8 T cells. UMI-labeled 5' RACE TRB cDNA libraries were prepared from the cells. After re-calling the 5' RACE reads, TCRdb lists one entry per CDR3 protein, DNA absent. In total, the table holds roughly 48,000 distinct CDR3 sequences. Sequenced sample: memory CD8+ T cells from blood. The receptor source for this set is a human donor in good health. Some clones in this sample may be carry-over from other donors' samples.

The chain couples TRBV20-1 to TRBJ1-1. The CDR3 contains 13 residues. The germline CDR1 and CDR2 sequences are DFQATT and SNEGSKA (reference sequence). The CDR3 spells CSANWGMNTEAFF.

The CDR3 spells CASSLSGEGQFF. The chain carries TRBV14 and TRBJ2-1; with no DNA, the TCRdb D assignment of TRBD2 cannot be verified. Germline CDR1 SGHDN, CDR2 FVKESK. This CDR3 has 12 amino acids. The full variable domain, rest sourced from reference TRBV14 and TRBJ2-1, is EAGVTQFPSHSVIEKGQTVTLRCDPISGHDNLYWYRRVMGKEIKFLLHFVKESKQDESGMPNNRFLAERTGGTYSTLKVQPAELEDSGVYFCASSLSGEGQFFGPGTRLTVL.

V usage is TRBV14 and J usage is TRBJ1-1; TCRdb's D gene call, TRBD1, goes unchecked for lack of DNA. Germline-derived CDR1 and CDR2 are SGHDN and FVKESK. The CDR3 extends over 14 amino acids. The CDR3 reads CASRSGQPNTEAFF.

CDR3: CSVPTGSSYNEQFF. The V and J genes are TRBV29-1 and TRBJ2-1; the TCRdb call, TRBD1, lacks DNA for checking. The CDR3 is made up of 14 amino acids. Looked up from germline, CDR1 is SQVTM and CDR2 is ANQGSEA.

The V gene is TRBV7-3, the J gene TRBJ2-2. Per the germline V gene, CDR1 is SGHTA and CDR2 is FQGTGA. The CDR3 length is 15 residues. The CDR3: CASSHDSANTGELFF.

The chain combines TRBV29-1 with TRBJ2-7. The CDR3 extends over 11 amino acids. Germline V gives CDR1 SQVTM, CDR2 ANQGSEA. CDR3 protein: CSVGDFYEQYF.

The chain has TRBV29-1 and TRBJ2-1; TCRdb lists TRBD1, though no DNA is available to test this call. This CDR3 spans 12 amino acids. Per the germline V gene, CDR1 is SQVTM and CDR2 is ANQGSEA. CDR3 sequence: CSVGDGYNEQFF.

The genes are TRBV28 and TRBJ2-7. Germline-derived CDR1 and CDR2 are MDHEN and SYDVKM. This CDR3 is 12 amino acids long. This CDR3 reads CASSQISYEQYF.

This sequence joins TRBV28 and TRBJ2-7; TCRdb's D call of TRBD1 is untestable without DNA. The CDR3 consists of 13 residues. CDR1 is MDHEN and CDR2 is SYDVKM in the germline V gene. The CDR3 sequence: CASSLTGVYEQYF.

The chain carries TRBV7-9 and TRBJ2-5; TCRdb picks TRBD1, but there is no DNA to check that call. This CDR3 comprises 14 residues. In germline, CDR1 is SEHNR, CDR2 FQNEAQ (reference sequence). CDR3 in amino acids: CASSLAGTDETQYF. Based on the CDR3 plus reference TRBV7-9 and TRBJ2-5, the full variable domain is DTGVSQNPRHKITKRGQNVTFRCDPISEHNRLYWYRQTLGQGPEFLTYFQNEAQLEKSRLLSDRFSAERPKGSFSTLEIQRTEQGDSAMYLCASSLAGTDETQYFGPGTRLLVL.

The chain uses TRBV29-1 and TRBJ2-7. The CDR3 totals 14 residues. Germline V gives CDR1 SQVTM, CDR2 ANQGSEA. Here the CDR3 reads CSVVTIPSPYEQYF.

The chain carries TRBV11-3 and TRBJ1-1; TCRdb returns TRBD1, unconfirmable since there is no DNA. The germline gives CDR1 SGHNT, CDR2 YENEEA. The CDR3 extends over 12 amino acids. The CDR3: CASSSRDRKAFF.

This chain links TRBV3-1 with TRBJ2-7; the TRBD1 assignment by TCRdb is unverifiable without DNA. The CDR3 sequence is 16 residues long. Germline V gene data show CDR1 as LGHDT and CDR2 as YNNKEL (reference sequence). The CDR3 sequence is CASSQESRDRSYEQYF.

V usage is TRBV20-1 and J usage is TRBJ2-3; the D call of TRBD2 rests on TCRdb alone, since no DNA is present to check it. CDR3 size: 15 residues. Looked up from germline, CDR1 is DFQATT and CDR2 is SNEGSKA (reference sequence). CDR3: CSANSLETNTDTQYF.

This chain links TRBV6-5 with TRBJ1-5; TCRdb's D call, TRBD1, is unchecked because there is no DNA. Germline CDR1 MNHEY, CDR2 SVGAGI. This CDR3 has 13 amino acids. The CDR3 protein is CASSSLGGQPQHF.

This CDR3 reads CSVGDSDSNQPQHF. The V and J genes are TRBV29-1 and TRBJ1-5; the D call of TRBD1 rests on TCRdb alone, since no DNA is present to check it. Germline CDR1 is SQVTM and CDR2 is ANQGSEA. The CDR3 loop spans 14 amino acids.

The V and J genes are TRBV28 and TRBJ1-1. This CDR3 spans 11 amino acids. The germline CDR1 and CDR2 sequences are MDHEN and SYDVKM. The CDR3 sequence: CASSSMAEAFF. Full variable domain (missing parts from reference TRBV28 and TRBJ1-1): DVKVTQSSRYLVKRTGEKVFLECVQDMDHENMFWYRQDPGLGLRLIYFSYDVKMKEKGDIPEGYSVSREKKERFSLILESASTNQTSMYLCASSSMAEAFFGQGTRLTVV.

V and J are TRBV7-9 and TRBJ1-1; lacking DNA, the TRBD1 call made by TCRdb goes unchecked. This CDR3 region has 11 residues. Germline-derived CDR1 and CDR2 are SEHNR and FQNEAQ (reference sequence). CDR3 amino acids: CASIRGTEAFF.

The CDR3 is CAWRNRASYEQYF. This chain links TRBV30 with TRBJ2-7; the D call from TCRdb, TRBD1, cannot be confirmed without DNA. Looked up from germline, CDR1 is GTSNPN and CDR2 is SVGIG (reference sequence). The length of the CDR3 is 13 residues. Supplemented by reference TRBV30 and TRBJ2-7, the full variable domain reads SQTIHQWPATLVQPVGSPLSLECTVEGTSNPNLYWYRQAAGRGLQLLFYSVGIGQISSEVPQNLSASRPQDRQFILSSKKLLLSDSGFYLCAWRNRASYEQYFGPGTRLTVT.

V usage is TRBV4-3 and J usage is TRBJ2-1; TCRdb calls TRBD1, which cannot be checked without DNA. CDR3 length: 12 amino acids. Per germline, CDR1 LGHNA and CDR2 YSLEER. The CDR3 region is CASSPRVGEQFF.

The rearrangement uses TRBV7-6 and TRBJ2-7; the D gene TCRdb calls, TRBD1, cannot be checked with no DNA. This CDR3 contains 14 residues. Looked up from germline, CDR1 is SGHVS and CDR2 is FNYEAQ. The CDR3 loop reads CASSSADRYYEQYF.

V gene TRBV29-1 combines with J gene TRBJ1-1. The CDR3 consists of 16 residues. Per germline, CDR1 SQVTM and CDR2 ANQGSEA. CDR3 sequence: CSVLRVPPLPNTEAFF.

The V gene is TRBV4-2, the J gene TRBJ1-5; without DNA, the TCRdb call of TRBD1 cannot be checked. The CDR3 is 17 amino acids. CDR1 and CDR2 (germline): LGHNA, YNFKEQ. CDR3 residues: CASSQLGGQGLNQPQHF.

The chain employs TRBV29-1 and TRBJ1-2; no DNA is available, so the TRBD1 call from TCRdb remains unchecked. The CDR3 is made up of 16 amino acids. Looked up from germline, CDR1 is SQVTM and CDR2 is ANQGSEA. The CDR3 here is CSVEDFYGGLAYGYTF.

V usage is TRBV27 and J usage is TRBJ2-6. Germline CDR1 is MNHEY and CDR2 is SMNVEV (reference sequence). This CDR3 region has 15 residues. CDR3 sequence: CASSFISSGANVLTF.

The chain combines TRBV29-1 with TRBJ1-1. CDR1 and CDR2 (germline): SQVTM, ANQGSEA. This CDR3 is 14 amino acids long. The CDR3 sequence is CSVVGHLGNTEAFF. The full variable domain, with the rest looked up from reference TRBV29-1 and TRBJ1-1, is SAVISQKPSRDICQRGTSLTIQCQVDSQVTMMFWYRQQPGQSLTLIATANQGSEATYESGFVIDKFPISRPNLTFSTLTVSNMSPEDSSIYLCSVVGHLGNTEAFFGQGTRLTVV.